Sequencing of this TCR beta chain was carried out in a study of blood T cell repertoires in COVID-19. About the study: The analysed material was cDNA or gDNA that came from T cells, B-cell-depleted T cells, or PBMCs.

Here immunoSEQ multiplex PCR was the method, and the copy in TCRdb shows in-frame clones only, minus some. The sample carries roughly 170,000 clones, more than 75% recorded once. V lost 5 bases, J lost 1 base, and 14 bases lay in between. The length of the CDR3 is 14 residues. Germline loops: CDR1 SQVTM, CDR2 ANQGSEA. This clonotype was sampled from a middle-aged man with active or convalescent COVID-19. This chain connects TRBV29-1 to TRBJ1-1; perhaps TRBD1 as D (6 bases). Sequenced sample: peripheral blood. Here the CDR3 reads CSVSTGQRNTEAFF. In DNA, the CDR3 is TGCAGCGTTTCTACAGGACAGAGGAACACTGAAGCTTTCTTT.